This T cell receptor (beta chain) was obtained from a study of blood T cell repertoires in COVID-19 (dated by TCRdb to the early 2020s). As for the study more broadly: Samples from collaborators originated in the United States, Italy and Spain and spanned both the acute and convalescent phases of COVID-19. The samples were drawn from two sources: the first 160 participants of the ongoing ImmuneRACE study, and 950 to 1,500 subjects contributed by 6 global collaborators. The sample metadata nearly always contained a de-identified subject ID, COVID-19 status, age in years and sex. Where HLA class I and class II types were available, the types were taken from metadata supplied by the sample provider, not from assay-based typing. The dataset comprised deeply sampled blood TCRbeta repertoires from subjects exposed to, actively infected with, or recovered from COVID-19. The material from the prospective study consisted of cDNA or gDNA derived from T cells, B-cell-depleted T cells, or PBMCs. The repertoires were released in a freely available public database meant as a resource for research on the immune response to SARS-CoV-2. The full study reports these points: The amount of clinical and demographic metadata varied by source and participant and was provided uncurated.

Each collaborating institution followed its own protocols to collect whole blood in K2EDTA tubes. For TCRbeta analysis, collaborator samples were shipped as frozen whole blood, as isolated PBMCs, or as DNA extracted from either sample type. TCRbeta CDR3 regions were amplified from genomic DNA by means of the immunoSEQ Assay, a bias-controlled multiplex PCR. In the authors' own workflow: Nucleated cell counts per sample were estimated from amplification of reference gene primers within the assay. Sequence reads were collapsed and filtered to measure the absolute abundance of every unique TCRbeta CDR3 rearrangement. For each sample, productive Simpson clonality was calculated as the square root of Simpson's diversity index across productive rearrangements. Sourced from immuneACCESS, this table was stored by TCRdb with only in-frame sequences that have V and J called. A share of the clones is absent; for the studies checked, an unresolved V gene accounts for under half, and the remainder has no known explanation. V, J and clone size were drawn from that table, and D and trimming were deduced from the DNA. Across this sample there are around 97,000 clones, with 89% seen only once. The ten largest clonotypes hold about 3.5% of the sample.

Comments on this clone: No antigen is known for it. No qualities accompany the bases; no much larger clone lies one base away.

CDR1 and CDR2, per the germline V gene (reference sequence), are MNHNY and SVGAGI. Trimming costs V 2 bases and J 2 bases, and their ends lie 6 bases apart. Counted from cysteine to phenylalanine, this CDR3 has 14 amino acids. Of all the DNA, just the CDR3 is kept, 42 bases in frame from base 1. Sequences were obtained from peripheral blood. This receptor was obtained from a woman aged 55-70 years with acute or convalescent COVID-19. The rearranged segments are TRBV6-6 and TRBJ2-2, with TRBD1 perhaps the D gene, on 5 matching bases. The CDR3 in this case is CASSYGANTGELFF. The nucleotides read TGTGCCAGCAGTTACGGGGCCAACACCGGGGAGCTGTTTTTT.